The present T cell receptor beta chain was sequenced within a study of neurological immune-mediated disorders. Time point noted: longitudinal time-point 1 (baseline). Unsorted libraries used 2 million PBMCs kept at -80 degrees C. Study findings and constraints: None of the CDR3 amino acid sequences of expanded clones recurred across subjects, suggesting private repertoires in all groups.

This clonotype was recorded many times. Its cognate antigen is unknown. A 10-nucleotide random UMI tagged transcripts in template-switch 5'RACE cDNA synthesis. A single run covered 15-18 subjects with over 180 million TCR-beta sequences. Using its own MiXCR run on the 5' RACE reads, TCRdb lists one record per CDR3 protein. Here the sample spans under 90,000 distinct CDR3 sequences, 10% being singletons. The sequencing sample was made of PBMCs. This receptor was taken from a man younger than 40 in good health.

The CDR3 sequence: CATSRPGLAGLDTGELFF. Written as DNA, the CDR3 is TGTGCCACCAGCAGACCGGGACTAGCGGGTCTGGACACCGGGGAGCTGTTTTTT. This chain links TRBV15 with TRBJ2-2; TRBD2 matches 12 bases. CDR3 size: 18 residues. The germline V gene has CDR1 LNHNV and CDR2 YYDKDF (reference sequence). Losses at the gene ends were 2 bases for V and 3 bases for J; bases not matched to a gene: 7.